The 24 T cell receptor beta chains reported below all come from one sample, sequenced in a study of cytomegalovirus exposure and HLA in healthy donors. The PCR made use of 60 Vbeta and 13 Jbeta primers. TCRdb keeps only in-frame clones here, not all; method: immunoSEQ multiplex PCR. The sample has some 160,000 clones, 70% to 80% seen once. The sample was PBMCs. The origin of the receptors is a woman aged 40 to 50 in good health and CMV-seronegative.

The sample holds one count of this clone. The chain uses TRBV2 and TRBJ2-1; TRBD2 matches 11 bases. The V gene end was trimmed by 8 bases and the J gene end by 0 bases; junction bases not matched to a gene: 6. The length of the CDR3 is 16 residues. Germline V lookup: CDR1 SNHLY, CDR2 FYNNEI. The CDR3 DNA reads as TGTGCCAGCGGAATAGCGGGGGGGAACTCCTACAATGAGCAGTTCTTC. It yields the protein CASGIAGGNSYNEQFF.

This clone appeared a few times. The chain links TRBV30 to TRBJ2-5; 7 bases are shared with TRBD2. The CDR3 runs to 15 residues. J was trimmed by 2 bases and V by 1 base; bases with no gene match: 7. Germline V CDR1 and CDR2: GTSNPN, SVGIG (reference sequence). As DNA, the CDR3 is TGTGCCTGGAGTGGGCGGGCGGGGGAGCAAGAGACCCAGTACTTC. Translating it yields CAWSGRAGEQETQYF.

The chain employs TRBV5-1 and TRBJ1-4; no firm D call. With 0 bases removed from V and 0 bases from J, the gap between germline ends came to 9 bases. Germline CDR1 SGHRS, CDR2 YFSETQ. The CDR3 loop spans 16 amino acids. The CDR3 DNA reads as TGCGCCAGCAGCTTGGCCGGAGGTGCAACTAATGAAAAACTGTTTTTT. This codes for CASSLAGGATNEKLFF.

The V and J genes are TRBV7-2 and TRBJ2-7, with 8 bases matching TRBD2. The germline gives CDR1 SGHTA, CDR2 FQGNSA. The length of the CDR3 is 16 residues. The J segment lost 3 bases and the V segment lost 1 base, leaving 8 bases of the junction unmatched. DNA for the CDR3: TGTGCCAGCAGCTTAGAATTAGGGACTAGGCGCTACGAGCAGTACTTC. This codes for CASSLELGTRRYEQYF. Variable domain in full (rest from reference TRBV7-2 and TRBJ2-7): GAGVSQSPSNKVTEKGKDVELRCDPISGHTALYWYRQSLGQGLEFLIYFQGNSAPDKSGLPSDRFSAERTGGSVSTLTIQRTQQEDSAVYLCASSLELGTRRYEQYFGPGTRLTVT.

This sequence joins TRBV11-1 and TRBJ2-2; D remains ambiguous. Per germline, CDR1 SGHAT and CDR2 FQDESV (reference sequence). The CDR3 has 12 amino acids. The V end lost 5 bases, the J end lost 5 bases, and 6 bases lay between the germline ends. The CDR3, as DNA: TGTGCCAGCAGCCCGTCGACCGGGGAGCTGTTTTTT. As protein: CASSPSTGELFF.

With regard to this clone: The same CDR3 also results from other DNA sequences found in this sample. This chain uses TRBV14 with TRBJ1-2; D call uncertain. Germline CDR1 and CDR2: SGHDN and FVKESK. V shed 1 base and J shed 4 bases, with 7 bases lying between them. The CDR3 spans 13 residues. CDR3 sequence: CASSQVVSYGYTF. The CDR3, as DNA: TGTGCCAGCAGCCAAGTTGTCAGCTATGGCTACACCTTC.

This chain connects TRBV25-1 to TRBJ1-2; D ambiguous. Deletions cut 6 bases from V and 2 bases from J, with 10 bases between. Germline V gene lookup returns CDR1 MGHDK and CDR2 SYGVNS. This CDR3 has 13 residues. The CDR3 DNA sequence: TGTGCCAGCAGCACCGGGGTAAACTATGGCTACACCTTC. Amino acid sequence: CASSTGVNYGYTF.

The chain is built from TRBV10-1 and TRBJ2-1; tentative D call: TRBD1 (6 bases). Trimming cost V 4 bases and J 8 bases, with 18 bases left between them. CDR1 and CDR2 from the germline V gene are WNHNN and SYGVQD (reference sequence). The CDR3 is made up of 15 amino acids. The CDR3 nucleotides are TGCGCCAGCAGTGCCCCACAGGGTCCCGTGGATGAGCAGTTCTTC. It encodes CASSAPQGPVDEQFF.

This clone has a handful of counts. The chain combines TRBV5-6 with TRBJ2-6, with unresolved D. Looked up from germline, CDR1 is SGHDT and CDR2 is YYEEEE. Trimming shortened V by 1 base and J by 4 bases, and 9 bases separated the two germline ends. The CDR3 has 15 residues. The CDR3 region has the DNA TGTGCCAGCAGCTTGCACGGGTCAGGGGCCAACGTCCTGACTTTC. Amino acids: CASSLHGSGANVLTF.

V and J are TRBV4-1 and TRBJ1-2; TRBD1 might be the D (6 bases). The CDR3 is 16 residues long. Trimming cost V 2 bases and J 3 bases, with 16 bases left between them. Germline V gene lookup returns CDR1 MGHRA and CDR2 YSYEKL. The CDR3 coding sequence is TGCGCCAGCAGCCAACCGACAAGGGGGGGCGACTATGGCTACACCTTC. Translating gives CASSQPTRGGDYGYTF.

The chain carries TRBV18 and TRBJ1-1; possible D gene TRBD1, 5 bases. V was trimmed by 1 base and J by 6 bases, leaving 15 bases between them. Germline V gene sequence: CDR1 KGHSH, CDR2 LQKENI. This CDR3 has 15 amino acids. CDR3 sequence: CASSPRGGGGAEAFF. CDR3 bases: TGTGCCAGCTCACCACGGGGGGGAGGAGGCGCTGAAGCTTTCTTT.

This sequence joins TRBV29-1 and TRBJ2-7, with unresolved D. The ends were cut back, 7 bases at V and 2 bases at J, with 15 bases in the middle. The CDR3 is 13 residues long. Germline-derived CDR1 and CDR2 are SQVTM and ANQGSEA. CDR3 sequence reads: CSGVPTRTYEQYF. The CDR3 DNA is TGCAGCGGGGTACCTACCAGGACCTACGAGCAGTACTTC.

The V gene is TRBV7-2, the J gene TRBJ1-3; tentatively, D is TRBD1 (6 bases). Germline V gene lookup returns CDR1 SGHTA and CDR2 FQGNSA. This CDR3 has 16 amino acids. The V gene lost 4 bases and the J gene lost 0 bases, with 13 bases spanning the gap. In DNA form, the CDR3 reads TGTGCCAGCAGCTCGGACAGCGCAAGCTCTGGAAACACCATATATTTT. Translated, it gives CASSSDSASSGNTIYF.

The V and J genes are TRBV30 and TRBJ2-7; the match to TRBD1 covers 9 bases. Germline V gene lookup returns CDR1 GTSNPN and CDR2 SVGIG (reference sequence). The junction had 15 bases not matched to a gene; V was cut back by 6 bases and J by 3 bases. The CDR3 totals 16 residues. The CDR3 here is CACGPGDRAYVYEQYF. The DNA for the CDR3 is TGTGCCTGCGGCCCAGGGGACAGGGCTTATGTCTACGAGCAGTACTTC.

This chain uses TRBV7-9 with TRBJ2-3; D unclear. The V gene's germline CDR1 is SEHNR and CDR2 FQNEAQ (reference sequence). The CDR3 runs to 11 residues. V lost 10 bases and J lost 6, with 11 bases in between. The CDR3 sequence: CATQHGDTQYF. CDR3 coding DNA: TGTGCCACCCAACACGGGGATACGCAGTATTTT.

This clone was observed a few times. The chain couples TRBV9 to TRBJ2-7, with 12 bases aligning to TRBD2. CDR3 size: 15 residues. J lost 0 bases, V lost 3 bases, and 1 base had no gene match. CDR1 is SGDLS, CDR2 YYNGEE, per germline. This CDR3 reads CASSGLAGVSYEQYF. DNA of the CDR3: TGTGCCAGCAGCGGACTAGCGGGGGTCTCCTACGAGCAGTACTTC.

The CDR3 region has the DNA TGTGCCAGCAGTTTACGTAGGGGAAGCACTGAAGCTTTCTTT. Protein sequence: CASSLRRGSTEAFF. The chain joins TRBV27 to TRBJ1-1, with a weak D call TRBD1 (5 bases). CDR1 and CDR2 from the germline V gene are MNHEY and SMNVEV (reference sequence). Between the trimmed V and J ends, which lost 2 bases and 4 bases, there was a span of 11 bases. This CDR3 spans 14 amino acids.

This sequence joins TRBV2 and TRBJ2-1; 8 bases fit TRBD2. There are 15 residues in the CDR3. Germline CDR1 SNHLY, CDR2 FYNNEI. The junction had 7 bases not matched to a gene; V was cut back by 2 bases and J by 7 bases. For the CDR3, the DNA is TGTGCCAGCAGTGAACAAGCGGGAGCACGAAATGAGCAGTTCTTC. As protein: CASSEQAGARNEQFF. The variable domain in full, completed from reference TRBV2 and TRBJ2-1, reads EPEVTQTPSHQVTQMGQEVILRCVPISNHLYFYWYRQILGQKVEFLVSFYNNEISEKSEIFDDQFSVERPDGSNFTLKIRSTKLEDSAMYFCASSEQAGARNEQFFGPGTRLTVL.

This clone was seen a single time. The rearrangement joins TRBV15 to TRBJ2-5; 8 bases fit TRBD1. This CDR3 region has 15 residues. Trimming at V came to 3 bases and at J to 3 bases, leaving 6 bases not matched to a gene. The germline gives CDR1 LNHNV, CDR2 YYDKDF (reference sequence). The CDR3 nucleotides read TGTGCCACCAGCAGGACAGGGGCCGCTAAAGAGACCCAGTACTTC. As protein: CATSRTGAAKETQYF.

The chain has TRBV6-1 and TRBJ2-7; D may be TRBD1 (6 bases). Trimming removed 1 base from V and 6 bases from J, with 13 bases in between. Germline loops: CDR1 MNHNS, CDR2 SASEGT. The CDR3 has 14 residues. The CDR3 nucleotides read TGTGCCAGCAGTGAAGTAGACAGGCTTGGCGAGCAGTACTTC. Its translation is CASSEVDRLGEQYF.

The chain is built from TRBV6-5 and TRBJ2-7, with TRBD2 identical over 9 bases. The V and J ends lost 0 bases and 7 bases, in that order; junction bases with no gene match: 7. This CDR3 is built from 15 residues. Germline CDR1 and CDR2: MNHEY and SVGAGI. The CDR3 region has the DNA TGTGCCAGCAGTTACTCTGGCGGGAGGGCCGGTGAGCAGTACTTC. Protein product: CASSYSGGRAGEQYF.

This clone has more than one count but fewer than ten. This chain uses TRBV5-1 with TRBJ2-5; the match to TRBD1 covers 9 bases. The CDR3 loop spans 14 amino acids. Germline V lookup: CDR1 SGHRS, CDR2 YFSETQ. Trimming took 5 bases from V and 5 from J; bases not matched to a gene: 7. For the CDR3, the DNA is TGCGCCAGCAGTACAGGGGGCTTTAGGGAGACCCAGTACTTC. This encodes CASSTGGFRETQYF.

V is TRBV5-1 and J is TRBJ2-1, with D perhaps matching TRBD1 (6 bases). Germline V CDR1 and CDR2: SGHRS, YFSETQ. V was clipped by 1 base and J by 0 bases, with 11 bases between them. This CDR3 is built from 16 residues. This CDR3 is CASSLFWDNSYNEQFF. The DNA of the CDR3 is TGCGCCAGCAGCTTGTTTTGGGACAACTCCTACAATGAGCAGTTCTTC. The entire variable domain, with the rest obtained from reference TRBV5-1 and TRBJ2-1, is as follows: KAGVTQTPRYLIKTRGQQVTLSCSPISGHRSVSWYQQTPGQGLQFLFEYFSETQRNKGNFPGRFSGRQFSNSRSEMNVSTLELGDSALYLCASSLFWDNSYNEQFFGPGTRLTVL.

The J gene is TRBJ1-2, the V gene TRBV7-2, with a tentative D call TRBD1 (6 bases). CDR1 and CDR2 (germline): SGHTA, FQGNSA. V was shortened by 8 bases and J by 7 bases, with 20 bases between the two germline ends. The CDR3 spans 14 residues. The CDR3 protein is CASAGNRAGGGYTF. CDR3 nucleotide sequence: TGTGCCAGCGCCGGAAACAGGGCCGGTGGTGGCTACACCTTC.